This paragraph covers one T cell receptor beta chain sequence. This clone's antigen is unknown. No clone much larger than this one lies a single base away; base qualities are absent. CDR1 SGHRS and CDR2 YFSETQ are derived from the germline V gene. Trimming accounts for 2 bases at V and 4 bases at J, while the number of junction bases matched to no gene is 14. The CDR3 measures 18 amino acids from cysteine to phenylalanine. Only the CDR3 DNA stays, 54 bases, in frame from base 1. TCRbeta CDR3 regions were amplified from genomic DNA using the immunoSEQ Assay, a bias-controlled multiplex PCR. The original methods were these. Within the assay, amplification of reference gene primers was used to estimate how many nucleated cells each sample contained. To quantify the absolute abundance of each unique TCRbeta CDR3 rearrangement, sequence reads were collapsed and filtered. For each sample, productive Simpson clonality was calculated by taking the square root of Simpson's diversity index across productive rearrangements. This immuneACCESS table, as held by TCRdb, lists in-frame sequences with V and J called but not all clones. Of the missing ones, under half trace to an unresolved V gene in checked studies; the others have no known cause. V, J and clone size derive from that table, while D and trimming were established from the DNA sequence. Within this sample are a few hundred thousand clones, with approximately 80% of them counted one time only. 1.9% of the sample goes to the ten largest clones.

The source of the sample is a study of blood T cell repertoires in COVID-19 (dated by TCRdb to 2020 to 2022). With respect to the entire study: The collaborator samples originated in the United States, Italy and Spain and spanned the acute and convalescent phases of COVID-19. Deeply sampled blood TCRbeta repertoires from subjects exposed to, actively infected with, or recovered from COVID-19 were included in the dataset. HLA class I and class II types, where available, came from metadata supplied by the sample provider rather than from assay-based typing. A freely available public database, intended as a resource for researchers studying the immune response to SARS-CoV-2, is where the repertoires were released. A de-identified subject ID, COVID-19 status, age in years and sex were almost always included in the sample metadata. The prospective study material was composed of cDNA or gDNA derived from T cells, B-cell-depleted T cells, or PBMCs. Samples were obtained from the ongoing ImmuneRACE study (first 160 participants) and from 1,254 subjects provided by 6 global collaborators.

Broad study findings and their caveats: The quantity of clinical and demographic metadata differed by source and by participant and was supplied without curation.

Samples from volunteer blood donors who had recovered from COVID-19 were contributed by a second Seattle source. Each collaborating institution followed its own protocols to collect whole blood in K2EDTA tubes. For TCRbeta analysis, collaborator samples were shipped as frozen whole blood, as isolated PBMCs, or as DNA extracted from either sample type. The V and J segments used are TRBV5-1 and TRBJ1-4; 7 middle bases align to TRBD1. The sequencing sample was made of peripheral blood. The clonotype was recovered from a young man who had recovered from COVID-19. The nucleotide sequence is TGCGCCAGCAGCTTAAGGTCAGGCCGGGACAGCTTTAATGAAAAACTGTTTTTT. This is translated as CASSLRSGRDSFNEKLFF.